The clone carrying this T cell receptor (beta chain) was seen more than once but under ten times. The sample carries other DNA sequences with the same CDR3. The sample is drawn from a study of beta chain features in type 1 diabetes. V gave up 1 base and J gave up 1 base, with 7 bases separating them. Per the germline V gene, CDR1 is SGHTA and CDR2 is FQGNSA. The CDR3 has 14 residues. Expressed TCRB transcripts were sequenced after all isolated RNA was converted to cDNA. Sequencing was performed with immunoSEQ multiplex PCR; in TCRdb, only in-frame clones are kept and a portion is missing. The sample consists of 810,000 or so clones, 15% to 20% of them appearing once.

The clonotype comes from a woman aged 18-29 years in good health. This rearrangement joins TRBV7-2 to TRBJ2-5; D ambiguous. The sequencing sample was made of naive CD4+ T cells from blood. The CDR3 region has the DNA TGTGCCAGCAGCTTAGGGGTCGTCCAAGAGACCCAGTACTTC. It is translated as CASSLGVVQETQYF.